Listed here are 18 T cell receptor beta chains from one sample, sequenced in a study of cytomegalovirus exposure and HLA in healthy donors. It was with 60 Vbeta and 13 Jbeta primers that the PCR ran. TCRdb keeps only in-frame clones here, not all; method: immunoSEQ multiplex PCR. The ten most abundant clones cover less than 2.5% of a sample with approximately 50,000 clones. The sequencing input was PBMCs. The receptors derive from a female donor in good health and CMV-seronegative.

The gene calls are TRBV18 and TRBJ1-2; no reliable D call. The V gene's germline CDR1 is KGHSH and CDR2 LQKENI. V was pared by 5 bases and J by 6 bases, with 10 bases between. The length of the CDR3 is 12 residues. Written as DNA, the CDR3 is TGTGCCAGCTCAGGAGGGTTGGATGGCTACACCTTC. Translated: CASSGGLDGYTF. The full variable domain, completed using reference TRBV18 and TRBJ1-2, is NAGVMQNPRHLVRRRGQEARLRCSPMKGHSHVYWYRQLPEEGLKFMVYLQKENIIDESGMPKERFSAEFPKEGPSILRIQQVVRGDSAAYFCASSGGLDGYTFGSGTRLTVV.

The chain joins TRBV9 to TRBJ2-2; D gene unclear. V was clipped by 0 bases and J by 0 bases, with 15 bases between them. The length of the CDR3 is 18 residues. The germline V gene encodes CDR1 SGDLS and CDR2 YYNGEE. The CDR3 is CASSVAFRQATNTGELFF. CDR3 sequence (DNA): TGTGCCAGCAGCGTAGCTTTTCGGCAGGCGACGAACACCGGGGAGCTGTTTTTT. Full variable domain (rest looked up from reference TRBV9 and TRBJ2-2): DSGVTQTPKHLITATGQRVTLRCSPRSGDLSVYWYQQSLDQGLQFLIQYYNGEERAKGNILERFSAQQFPDLHSELNLSSLELGDSALYFCASSVAFRQATNTGELFFGEGSRLTVL.

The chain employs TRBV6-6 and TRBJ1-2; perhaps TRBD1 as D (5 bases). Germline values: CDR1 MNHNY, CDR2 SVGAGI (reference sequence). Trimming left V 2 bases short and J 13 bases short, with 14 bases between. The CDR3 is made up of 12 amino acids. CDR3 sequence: CASSYPDNTCTF. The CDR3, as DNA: TGTGCCAGCAGTTACCCGGACAACACCTGCACCTTC.

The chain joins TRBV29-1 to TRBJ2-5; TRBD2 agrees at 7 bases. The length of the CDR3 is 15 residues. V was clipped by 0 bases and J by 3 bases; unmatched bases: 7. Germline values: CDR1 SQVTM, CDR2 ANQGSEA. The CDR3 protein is CSVEERISGEETQYF. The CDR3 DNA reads TGCAGCGTTGAAGAGAGGATCAGCGGGGAAGAGACCCAGTACTTC.

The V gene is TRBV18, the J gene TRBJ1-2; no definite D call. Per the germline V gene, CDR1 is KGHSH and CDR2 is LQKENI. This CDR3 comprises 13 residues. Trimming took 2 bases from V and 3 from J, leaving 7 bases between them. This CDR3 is CASSPGRDYGYTF. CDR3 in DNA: TGTGCCAGCTCACCAGGGCGGGACTATGGCTACACCTTC.

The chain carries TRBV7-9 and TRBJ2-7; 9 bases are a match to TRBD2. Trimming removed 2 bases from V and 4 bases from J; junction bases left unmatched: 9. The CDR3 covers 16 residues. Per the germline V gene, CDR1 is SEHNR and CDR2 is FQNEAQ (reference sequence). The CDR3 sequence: CASSLRRSGRSYEQYF. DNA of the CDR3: TGTGCCAGCAGCTTAAGACGGAGCGGGAGGTCGTACGAGCAGTACTTC. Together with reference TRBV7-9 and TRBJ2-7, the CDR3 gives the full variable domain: DTGVSQNPRHKITKRGQNVTFRCDPISEHNRLYWYRQTLGQGPEFLTYFQNEAQLEKSRLLSDRFSAERPKGSFSTLEIQRTEQGDSAMYLCASSLRRSGRSYEQYFGPGTRLTVT.

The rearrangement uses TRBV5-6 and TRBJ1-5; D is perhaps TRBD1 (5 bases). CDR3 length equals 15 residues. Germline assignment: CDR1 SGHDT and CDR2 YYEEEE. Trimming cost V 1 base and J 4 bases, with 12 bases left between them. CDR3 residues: CASSLSRVGNQPQHF. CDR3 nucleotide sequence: TGTGCCAGCAGCTTGAGCAGGGTAGGGAATCAGCCCCAGCATTTT.

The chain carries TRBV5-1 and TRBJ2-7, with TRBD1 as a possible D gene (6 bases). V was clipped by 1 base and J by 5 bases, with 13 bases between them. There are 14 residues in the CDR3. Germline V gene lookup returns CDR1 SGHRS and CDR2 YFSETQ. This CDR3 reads CASSLTRGLDEQYF. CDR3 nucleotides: TGCGCCAGCAGCTTGACCAGGGGATTGGACGAGCAGTACTTC.

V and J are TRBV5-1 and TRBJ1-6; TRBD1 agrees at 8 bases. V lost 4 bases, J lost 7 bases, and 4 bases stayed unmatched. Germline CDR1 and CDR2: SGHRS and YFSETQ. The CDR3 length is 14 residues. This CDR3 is CASSNRGGNSPLHF. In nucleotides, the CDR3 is TGCGCCAGCAGCAACAGGGGGGGCAATTCACCCCTCCACTTT.

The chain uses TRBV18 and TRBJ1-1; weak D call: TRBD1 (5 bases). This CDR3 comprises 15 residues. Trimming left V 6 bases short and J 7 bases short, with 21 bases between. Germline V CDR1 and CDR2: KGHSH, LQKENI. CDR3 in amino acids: CASSGGRGSLSEAFF. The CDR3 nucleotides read TGTGCCAGCTCGGGAGGACGGGGGAGTCTAAGTGAAGCTTTCTTT.

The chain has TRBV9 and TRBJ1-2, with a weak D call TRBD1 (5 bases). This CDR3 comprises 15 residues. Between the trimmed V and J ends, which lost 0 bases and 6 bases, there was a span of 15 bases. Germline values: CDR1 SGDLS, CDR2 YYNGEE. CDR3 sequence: CASSVGDSPHDGYTF. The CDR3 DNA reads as TGTGCCAGCAGCGTAGGGGACTCCCCTCACGATGGCTACACCTTC.

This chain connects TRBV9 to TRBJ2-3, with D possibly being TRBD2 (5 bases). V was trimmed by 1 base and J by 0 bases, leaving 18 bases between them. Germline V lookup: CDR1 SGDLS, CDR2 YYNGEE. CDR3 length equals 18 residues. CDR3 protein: CASSVHPQVGESTDTQYF. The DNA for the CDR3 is TGTGCCAGCAGCGTACACCCCCAAGTCGGGGAGAGCACAGATACGCAGTATTTT.

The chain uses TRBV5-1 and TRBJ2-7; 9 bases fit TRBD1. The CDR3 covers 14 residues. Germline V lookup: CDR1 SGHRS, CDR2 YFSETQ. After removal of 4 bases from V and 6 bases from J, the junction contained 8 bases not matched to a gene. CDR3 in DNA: TGCGCCAGCAGCGTAGGACAGGGGAATGGCGAGCAGTACTTC. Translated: CASSVGQGNGEQYF.

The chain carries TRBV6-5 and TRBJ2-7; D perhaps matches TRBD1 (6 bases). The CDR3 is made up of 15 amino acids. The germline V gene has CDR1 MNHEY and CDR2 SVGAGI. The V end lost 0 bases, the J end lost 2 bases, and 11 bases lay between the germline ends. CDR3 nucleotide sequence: TGTGCCAGCAGTTACTCGAATCAGGGGACCTACGAGCAGTACTTC. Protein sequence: CASSYSNQGTYEQYF.

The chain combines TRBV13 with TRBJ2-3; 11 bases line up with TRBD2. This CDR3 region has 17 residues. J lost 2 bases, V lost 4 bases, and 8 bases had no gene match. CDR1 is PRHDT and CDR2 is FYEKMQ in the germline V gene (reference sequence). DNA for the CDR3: TGTGCCAGCAGCTCAAAGGAACTAGCGGGAGCCACAGATACGCAGTATTTT. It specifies CASSSKELAGATDTQYF.

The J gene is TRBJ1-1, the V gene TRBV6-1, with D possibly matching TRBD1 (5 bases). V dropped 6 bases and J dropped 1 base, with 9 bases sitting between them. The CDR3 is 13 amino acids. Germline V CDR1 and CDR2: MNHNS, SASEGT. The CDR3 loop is CASRLGENTEAFF. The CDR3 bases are TGTGCCAGCAGGCTAGGGGAGAACACTGAAGCTTTCTTT.

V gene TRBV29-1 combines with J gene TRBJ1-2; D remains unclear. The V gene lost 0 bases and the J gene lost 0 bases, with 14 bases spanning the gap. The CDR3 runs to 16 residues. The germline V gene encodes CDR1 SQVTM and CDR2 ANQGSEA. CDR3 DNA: TGCAGCGTTGAAGATGACCTCGGGATCCCTAACTATGGCTACACCTTC. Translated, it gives CSVEDDLGIPNYGYTF.

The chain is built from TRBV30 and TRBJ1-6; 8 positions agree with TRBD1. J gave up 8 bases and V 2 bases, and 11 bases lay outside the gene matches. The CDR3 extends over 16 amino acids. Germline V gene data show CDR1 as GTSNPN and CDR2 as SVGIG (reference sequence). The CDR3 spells CAWSWDRPCGDSPLHF. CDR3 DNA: TGTGCCTGGAGTTGGGACAGGCCCTGCGGAGATTCACCCCTCCACTTT.